A single sample is the source of the 6 T cell receptor beta chains below, sequenced in a study of blood T cell repertoires in COVID-19. The assay was immunoSEQ multiplex PCR, and TCRdb's table has in-frame clones only and misses some. The sample shows 350,000 or so clones, more than 70% of them seen only once. The sequenced sample consisted of peripheral blood. All receptors come from a woman in her fifties or sixties with COVID-19, enrolled during active disease.

In nucleotides, the CDR3 is TGTGCCAGCAGCTCCGGACGGACTTCTGGAAACACCATATATTTT. This encodes CASSSGRTSGNTIYF. The chain couples TRBV7-9 to TRBJ1-3; D uncertain. CDR1 is SEHNR, CDR2 FQNEAQ, per germline (reference sequence). Trimming removed 4 bases at V and 1 base at J, with 11 bases between. The CDR3 has 15 residues.

The rearrangement joins TRBV2 to TRBJ2-1; 10 nucleotides match TRBD2. The germline CDR1 and CDR2 sequences are SNHLY and FYNNEI. V was clipped by 3 bases and J by 0 bases; unmatched bases: 11. The CDR3 covers 19 residues. CDR3 nucleotides: TGTGCCAGCAGTGACCCTCTAGCGGGGGCCCTAATCTCCTACAATGAGCAGTTCTTC. Translated: CASSDPLAGALISYNEQFF.

J is TRBJ2-7 and V is TRBV7-3, with a weak D call TRBD1 (6 bases). V gave up 4 bases and J gave up 5 bases, with 9 bases separating them. The germline V gene encodes CDR1 SGHTA and CDR2 FQGTGA. CDR3 length: 12 residues. DNA of the CDR3: TGTGCCAGCAGCTCACAGGGAAACGAGCAGTACTTC. Protein: CASSSQGNEQYF.

Concerning this clone: Different DNA sequences within this sample yield the same CDR3. The chain links TRBV6-5 to TRBJ2-7; a weak D match, TRBD2 (5 bases). This CDR3 spans 13 amino acids. Germline loops: CDR1 MNHEY, CDR2 SVGAGI. The V end lost 2 bases, the J end lost 3 bases, and 8 bases lay between the germline ends. The CDR3, as DNA: TGTGCCAGCAGTTACCGGGGTTTCTACGAGCAGTACTTC. The encoded protein is CASSYRGFYEQYF.

The J gene is TRBJ2-3, the V gene TRBV7-9; D is perhaps TRBD1 (5 bases). Germline V gene lookup returns CDR1 SEHNR and CDR2 FQNEAQ (reference sequence). The CDR3 loop spans 15 amino acids. V was shortened by 4 bases and J by 2 bases, with 13 bases between the two germline ends. The DNA for the CDR3 is TGTGCCAGCAGCTCCCGTTACGGACACACAGATACGCAGTATTTT. It codes for CASSSRYGHTDTQYF.

The rearrangement uses TRBV30 and TRBJ1-1; maybe TRBD1 (5 bases). Germline CDR1 and CDR2: GTSNPN and SVGIG (reference sequence). This CDR3 is 11 amino acids long. Trimming cost V 7 bases and J 4 bases, with 10 bases left between them. CDR3 sequence (DNA): TGTGCCTCCGCGCAGGGCACTGAAGCTTTCTTT. This codes for CASAQGTEAFF.